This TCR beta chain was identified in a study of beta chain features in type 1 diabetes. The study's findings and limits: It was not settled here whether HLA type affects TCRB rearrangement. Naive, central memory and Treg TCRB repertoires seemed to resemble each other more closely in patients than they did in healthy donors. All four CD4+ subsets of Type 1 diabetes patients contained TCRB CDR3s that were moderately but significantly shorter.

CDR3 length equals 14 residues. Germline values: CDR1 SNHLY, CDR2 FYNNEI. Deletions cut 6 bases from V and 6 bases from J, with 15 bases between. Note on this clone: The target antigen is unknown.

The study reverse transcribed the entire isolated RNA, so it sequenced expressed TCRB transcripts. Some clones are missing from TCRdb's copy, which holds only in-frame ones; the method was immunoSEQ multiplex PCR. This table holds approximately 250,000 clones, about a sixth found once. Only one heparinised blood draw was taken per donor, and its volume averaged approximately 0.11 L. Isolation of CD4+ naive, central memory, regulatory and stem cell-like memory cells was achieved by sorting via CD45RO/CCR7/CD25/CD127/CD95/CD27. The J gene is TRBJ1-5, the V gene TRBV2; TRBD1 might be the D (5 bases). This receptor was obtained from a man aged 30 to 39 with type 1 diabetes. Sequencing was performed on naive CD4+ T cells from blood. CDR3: CASSGRTGGQPQHF. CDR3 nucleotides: TGTGCCAGCAGCGGTAGGACTGGGGGTCAGCCCCAGCATTTT.